The entry below gives a single TCR beta chain sequence along with its context. The CDR3 is made up of 15 amino acids. Deletions cut 7 bases from V and 0 bases from J, with 15 bases between. Germline V lookup: CDR1 SQVTM, CDR2 ANQGSEA. Using immunoSEQ multiplex PCR, the repertoire was profiled, and TCRdb retains in-frame clones only, with some absent. The sample records about 41,000 clones, about 80% being singletons. The data are from a study of T cells in localized non-small cell lung cancer. The receptor comes from a man aged 35 to 69 with stage II lung adenocarcinoma. Sequenced material: PBMCs, taken before any cancer treatment. This sequence joins TRBV29-1 and TRBJ2-2; D is perhaps TRBD1 or TRBD2 (5 bases each). CDR3 DNA sequence: TGCAGCGGGGGGAGCGGAGTCGCGAACACCGGGGAGCTGTTTTTT. Translation gives CSGGSGVANTGELFF.